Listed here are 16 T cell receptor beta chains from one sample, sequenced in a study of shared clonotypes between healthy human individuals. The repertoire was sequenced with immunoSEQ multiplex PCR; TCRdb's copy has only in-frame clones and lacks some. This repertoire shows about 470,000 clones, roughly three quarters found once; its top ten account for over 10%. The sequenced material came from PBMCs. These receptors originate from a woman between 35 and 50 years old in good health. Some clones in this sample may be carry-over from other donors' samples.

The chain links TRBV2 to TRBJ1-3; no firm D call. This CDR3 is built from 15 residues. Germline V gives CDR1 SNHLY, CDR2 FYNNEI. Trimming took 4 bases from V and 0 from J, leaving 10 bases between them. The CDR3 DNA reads TGTGCCAGCAGTGGGGATCACCCCTCTGGAAACACCATATATTTT. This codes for CASSGDHPSGNTIYF.

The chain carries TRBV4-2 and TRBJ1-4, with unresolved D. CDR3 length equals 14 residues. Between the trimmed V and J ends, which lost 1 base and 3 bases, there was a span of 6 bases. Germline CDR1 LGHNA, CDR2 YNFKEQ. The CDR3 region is CASSQGVSNEKLFF. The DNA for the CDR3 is TGTGCCAGCAGCCAAGGGGTATCTAATGAAAAACTGTTTTTT.

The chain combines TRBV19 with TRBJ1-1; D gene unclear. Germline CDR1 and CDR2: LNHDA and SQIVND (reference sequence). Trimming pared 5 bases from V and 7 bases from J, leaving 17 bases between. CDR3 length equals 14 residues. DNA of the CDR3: TGTGCCAGTAGTCCCCCGGGAGGGTTTGATGAAGCTTTCTTT. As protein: CASSPPGGFDEAFF.

The CDR3 DNA is TGTGCCAGCAGCTCTAAGAGGGGTACAACTAATGAAAAACTGTTTTTT. The encoded protein is CASSSKRGTTNEKLFF. The V and J genes are TRBV5-4 and TRBJ1-4, with D maybe TRBD1 (5 bases). This CDR3 contains 16 residues. Deletions cut 3 bases from V and 0 bases from J, with 12 bases between. Germline loops: CDR1 SGHNT, CDR2 YYREEE (reference sequence).

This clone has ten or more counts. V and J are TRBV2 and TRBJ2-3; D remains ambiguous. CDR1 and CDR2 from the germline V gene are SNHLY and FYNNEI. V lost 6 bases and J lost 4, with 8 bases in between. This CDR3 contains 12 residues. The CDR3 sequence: CASRGEADTQYF. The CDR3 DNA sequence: TGTGCCAGCAGGGGCGAGGCAGATACGCAGTATTTT.

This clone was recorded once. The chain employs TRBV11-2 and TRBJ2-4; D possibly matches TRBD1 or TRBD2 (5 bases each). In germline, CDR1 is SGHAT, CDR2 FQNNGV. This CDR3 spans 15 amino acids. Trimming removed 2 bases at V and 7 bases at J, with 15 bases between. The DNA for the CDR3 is TGTGCCAGCAGCTTACGAGGGGTAGGGATTAACATTCAGTACTTC. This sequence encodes CASSLRGVGINIQYF.

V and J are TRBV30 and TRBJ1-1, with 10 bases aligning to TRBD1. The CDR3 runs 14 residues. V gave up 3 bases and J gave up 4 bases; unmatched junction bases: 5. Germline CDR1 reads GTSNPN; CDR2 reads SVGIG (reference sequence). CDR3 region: CAWRPWDRGTEAFF. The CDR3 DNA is TGTGCCTGGAGGCCTTGGGACAGGGGCACTGAAGCTTTCTTT.

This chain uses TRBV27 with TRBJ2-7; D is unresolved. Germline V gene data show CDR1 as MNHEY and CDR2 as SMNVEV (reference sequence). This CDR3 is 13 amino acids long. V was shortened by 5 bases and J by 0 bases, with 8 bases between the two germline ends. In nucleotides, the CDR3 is TGTGCCAGCAGTCCCTCATCCTCCTACGAGCAGTACTTC. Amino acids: CASSPSSSYEQYF.

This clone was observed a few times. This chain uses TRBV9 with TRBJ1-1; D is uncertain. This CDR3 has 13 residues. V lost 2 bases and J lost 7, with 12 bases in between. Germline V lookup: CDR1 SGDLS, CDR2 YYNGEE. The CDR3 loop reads CASSVLTRGEAFF. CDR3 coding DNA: TGTGCCAGCAGCGTCCTGACACGTGGTGAAGCTTTCTTT.

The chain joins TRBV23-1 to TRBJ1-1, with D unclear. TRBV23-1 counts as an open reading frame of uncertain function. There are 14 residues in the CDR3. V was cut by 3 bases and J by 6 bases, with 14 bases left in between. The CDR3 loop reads CASSQGWVNAEAFF. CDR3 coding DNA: TGCGCCAGCAGTCAGGGGTGGGTCAACGCTGAAGCTTTCTTT.

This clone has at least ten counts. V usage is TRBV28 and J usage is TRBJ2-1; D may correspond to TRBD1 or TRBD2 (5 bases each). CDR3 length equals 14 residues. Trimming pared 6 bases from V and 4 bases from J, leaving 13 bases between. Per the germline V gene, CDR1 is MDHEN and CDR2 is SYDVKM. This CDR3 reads CASRGPGPYNEQFF. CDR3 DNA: TGTGCCAGCAGGGGGCCGGGACCATACAATGAGCAGTTCTTC.

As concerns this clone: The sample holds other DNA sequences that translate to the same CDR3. In DNA, the CDR3 is TGTGCCAGCAGTTGGGCCTACGAGCAGTACTTC. Its translation: CASSWAYEQYF. The rearrangement links TRBV28 to TRBJ2-7, with D unresolved. V was trimmed by 4 bases and J by 2 bases, leaving 3 bases between them. The germline gives CDR1 MDHEN, CDR2 SYDVKM. The CDR3 is 11 residues long.

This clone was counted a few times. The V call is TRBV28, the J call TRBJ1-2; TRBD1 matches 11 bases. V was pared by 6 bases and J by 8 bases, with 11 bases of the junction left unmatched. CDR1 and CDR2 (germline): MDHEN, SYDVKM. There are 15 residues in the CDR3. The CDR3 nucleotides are TGTGCCAGCAGCCCCTTGGGACAGGGGGAGTGGGGCTACACCTTC. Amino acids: CASSPLGQGEWGYTF.

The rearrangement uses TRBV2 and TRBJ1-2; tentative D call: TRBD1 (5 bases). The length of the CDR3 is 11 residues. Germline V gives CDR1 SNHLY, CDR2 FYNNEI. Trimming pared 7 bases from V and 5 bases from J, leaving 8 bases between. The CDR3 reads CASTGNYGYTF. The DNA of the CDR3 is TGTGCCAGCACAGGGAATTATGGCTACACCTTC. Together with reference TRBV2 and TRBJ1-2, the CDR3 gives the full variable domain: EPEVTQTPSHQVTQMGQEVILRCVPISNHLYFYWYRQILGQKVEFLVSFYNNEISEKSEIFDDQFSVERPDGSNFTLKIRSTKLEDSAMYFCASTGNYGYTFGSGTRLTVV.

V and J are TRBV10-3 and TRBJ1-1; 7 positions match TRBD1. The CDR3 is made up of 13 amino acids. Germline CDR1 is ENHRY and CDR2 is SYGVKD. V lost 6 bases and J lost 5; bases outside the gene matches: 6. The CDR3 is CAIRQGLETEAFF. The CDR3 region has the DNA TGTGCCATCAGACAGGGGTTGGAAACTGAAGCTTTCTTT.

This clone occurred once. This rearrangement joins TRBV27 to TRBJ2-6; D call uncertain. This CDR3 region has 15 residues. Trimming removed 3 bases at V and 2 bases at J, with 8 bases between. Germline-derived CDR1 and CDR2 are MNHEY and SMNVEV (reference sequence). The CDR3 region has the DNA TGTGCCAGCAGTTTGTGGAGTACTGGGGCCAACGTCCTGACTTTC. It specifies CASSLWSTGANVLTF.